This T cell receptor (beta chain) originates from a study of T cells in Graves' hyperthyroidism and ophthalmopathy. CDR3 length: 15 amino acids. V lost 11 bases and J lost 5; bases outside the gene matches: 16. From germline, CDR1 is MNHNS and CDR2 SASEGT. Ophthalmopathy cases scored 3 or more on the Clinical Activity Score and 4 or more on NOSPECS grade, with duration below 3 months. Uncontrolled infection, other autoimmune disease, pregnancy and lactation each barred patients from inclusion. Fresh 10 ml peripheral blood yielded PBMCs. The table lists this clonotype with many counts. As yet, its antigen is unknown. Amplification targeted TCR beta CDR3 regions from RNA transcripts. The TCR CDR3 first-round RT-PCR relied on the HTBI primer set. Via MiXCR, TCRdb re-called the multiplex PCR reads, giving one row per CDR3 protein. The data hold around 300,000 distinct CDR3 sequences, with around 19% observed a single time.

Findings of the study overall: Most expanded thyroid clonotypes above 0.001 also appeared in blood.

The receptor's source is a man aged 50 to 59 with Graves' ophthalmopathy. Material for sequencing was blood. J is TRBJ1-1 and V is TRBV6-1; TRBD1 matches at 8 bases. CDR3 amino acids: CAGRTGTSGSTEAFF. As DNA, the CDR3 is TGTGCCGGACGGACAGGGACATCTGGGTCGACTGAAGCTTTCTTT.